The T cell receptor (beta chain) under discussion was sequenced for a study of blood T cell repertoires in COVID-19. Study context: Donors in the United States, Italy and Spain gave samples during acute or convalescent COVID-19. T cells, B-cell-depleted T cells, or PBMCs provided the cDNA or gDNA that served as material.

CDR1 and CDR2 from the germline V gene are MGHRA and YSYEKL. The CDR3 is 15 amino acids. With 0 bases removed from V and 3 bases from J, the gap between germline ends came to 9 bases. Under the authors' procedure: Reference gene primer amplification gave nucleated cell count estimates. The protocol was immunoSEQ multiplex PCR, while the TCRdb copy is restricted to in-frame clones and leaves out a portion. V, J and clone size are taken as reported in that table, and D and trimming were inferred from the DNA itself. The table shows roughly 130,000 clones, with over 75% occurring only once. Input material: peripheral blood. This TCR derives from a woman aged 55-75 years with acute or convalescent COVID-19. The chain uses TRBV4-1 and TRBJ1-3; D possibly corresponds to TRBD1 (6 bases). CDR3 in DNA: TGCGCCAGCAGCCAAGATAGGGGGTATGGAAACACCATATATTTT. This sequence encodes CASSQDRGYGNTIYF.